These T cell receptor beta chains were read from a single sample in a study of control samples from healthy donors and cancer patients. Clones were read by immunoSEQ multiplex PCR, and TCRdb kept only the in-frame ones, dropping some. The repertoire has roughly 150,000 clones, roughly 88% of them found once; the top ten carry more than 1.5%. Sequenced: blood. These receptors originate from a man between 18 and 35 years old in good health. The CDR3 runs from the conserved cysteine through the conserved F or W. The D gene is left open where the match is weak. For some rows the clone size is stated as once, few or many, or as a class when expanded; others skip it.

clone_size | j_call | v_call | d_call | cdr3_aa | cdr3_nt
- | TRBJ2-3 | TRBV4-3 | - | CASSQDLVSGGGTDTQYF | TGCGCCAGCAGCCAAGATTTGGTTTCCGGGGGCGGCACAGATACGCAGTATTTT
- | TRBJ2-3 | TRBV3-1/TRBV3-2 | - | CASSQEPETTDTQYF | TGTGCCAGCAGCCAAGAACCGGAAACCACAGATACGCAGTATTTT
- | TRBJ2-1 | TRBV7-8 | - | CASSFTRQANEQFF | TGTGCCAGCAGCTTCACCCGACAGGCCAATGAGCAGTTCTTC
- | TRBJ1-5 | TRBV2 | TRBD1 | CASSRDSSNQPQHF | TGTGCCAGCAGCCGGGACAGTTCCAATCAGCCCCAGCATTTT
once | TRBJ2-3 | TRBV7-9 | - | CASSLGGVTDAQYF | TGTGCCAGCAGCTTAGGTGGGGTCACAGATGCGCAGTATTTT
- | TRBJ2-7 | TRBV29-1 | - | CSVGGPRNSISYEQYF | TGCAGCGTTGGAGGTCCCAGGAATAGTATCTCCTACGAGCAGTACTTC
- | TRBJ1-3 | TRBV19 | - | CASSTGATGNTIYF | TGTGCCAGTAGCACGGGGGCGACCGGAAACACCATATATTTT
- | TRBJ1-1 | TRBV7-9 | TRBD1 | CASSSDRARRMNTEAFF | TGTGCCAGCAGCTCCGACAGGGCCAGACGTATGAACACTGAAGCTTTCTTT
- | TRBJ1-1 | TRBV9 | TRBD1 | CASSASAGTGGSYTEAFF | TGTGCCAGCAGCGCGTCAGCCGGGACAGGGGGTTCTTACACTGAAGCTTTCTTT
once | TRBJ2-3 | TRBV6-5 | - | CASSYSRTARDTQYF | TGTGCCAGCAGTTACTCCCGGACGGCTCGAGATACGCAGTATTTT
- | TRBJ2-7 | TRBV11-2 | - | CASSLGIQLLTYEQYF | TGTGCCAGCAGCTTAGGAATCCAGCTACTTACCTACGAGCAGTACTTC
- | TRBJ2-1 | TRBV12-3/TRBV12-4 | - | CASSSGDEQFF | TGTGCCAGCAGTTCTGGAGATGAGCAGTTCTTC
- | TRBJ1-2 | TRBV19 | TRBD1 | CASTPRGQGFIGYTF | TGTGCCAGTACCCCCAGGGGACAGGGGTTCATCGGCTACACCTTC
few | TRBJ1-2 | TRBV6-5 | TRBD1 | CASIQEGTGGGGYTF | TGTGCCAGCATCCAAGAAGGGACAGGGGGCGGTGGCTACACCTTC
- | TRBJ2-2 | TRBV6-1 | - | CASSEGAGELFF | TGTGCCAGCAGTGAAGGGGCCGGGGAGCTGTTTTTT
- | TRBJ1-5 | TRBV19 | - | CASRRQWDSNQPQHF | TGTGCCAGTAGGAGACAGTGGGATAGCAATCAGCCCCAGCATTTT
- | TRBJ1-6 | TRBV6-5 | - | CASSPDRGRSAPLHF | TGTGCCAGCAGTCCTGACCGGGGGCGGTCGGCACCCCTCCACTTT
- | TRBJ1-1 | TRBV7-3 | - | CASTHQWRNTEAFF | TGTGCCAGCACCCACCAGTGGCGGAACACTGAAGCTTTCTTT
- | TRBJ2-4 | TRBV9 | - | CASSPGRDIQYF | TGTGCCAGCAGCCCCGGTAGGGACATTCAGTACTTC
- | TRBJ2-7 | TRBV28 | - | CASRYTGFLDYEQYF | TGTGCCAGCAGGTACACAGGGTTCTTAGACTACGAGCAGTACTTC
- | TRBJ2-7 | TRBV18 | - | CASSPSATYEQYF | TGTGCCAGCTCACCGTCAGCCACCTACGAGCAGTACTTC
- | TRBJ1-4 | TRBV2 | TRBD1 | CASSRRQGANEKLFF | TGTGCCAGCAGTAGGCGACAGGGAGCTAATGAAAAACTGTTTTTT
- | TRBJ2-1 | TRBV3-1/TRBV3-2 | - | CASSRTGGDNEQFF | TGTGCCAGCAGCCGAACTGGAGGGGATAATGAGCAGTTCTTC
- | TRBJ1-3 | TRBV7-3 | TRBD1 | CASSPTGGGDTIYF | TGTGCCAGCAGTCCGACAGGGGGCGGGGACACCATATATTTT
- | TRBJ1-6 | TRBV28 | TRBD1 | CASSFLDRANESPLHF | TGTGCCAGCAGTTTTCTCGACAGGGCGAATGAGTCACCCCTCCACTTT
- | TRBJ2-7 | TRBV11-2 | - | CASSLERGPAYEQYF | TGTGCCAGCAGCTTAGAAAGAGGGCCCGCCTACGAGCAGTACTTC
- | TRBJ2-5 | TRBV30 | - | CAWSGTPASETQYF | TGTGCCTGGAGTGGGACACCGGCGTCGGAGACCCAGTACTTC
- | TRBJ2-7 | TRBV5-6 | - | CASSLASNEQYF | TGTGCCAGCAGCTTGGCTAGCAACGAGCAGTACTTC
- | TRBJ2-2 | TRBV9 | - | CASSVNTGELFF | TGTGCCAGCAGCGTCAACACCGGGGAGCTGTTTTTT
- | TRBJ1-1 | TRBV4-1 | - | CASSSRTENTEAFF | TGCGCCAGCAGCTCCCGGACGGAGAACACTGAAGCTTTCTTT
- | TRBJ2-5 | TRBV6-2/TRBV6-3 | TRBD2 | CASSYFRGVAGGSETQYF | TGTGCCAGCAGTTACTTCCGTGGCGTAGCGGGGGGGTCAGAGACCCAGTACTTC
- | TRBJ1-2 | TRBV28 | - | CASKLPQGSYGYTF | TGTGCCAGCAAATTACCCCAGGGTAGCTATGGCTACACCTTC
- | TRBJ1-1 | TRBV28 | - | CASSRPGQRRTEAFF | TGTGCCAGCAGTAGGCCGGGACAACGCCGGACTGAAGCTTTCTTT
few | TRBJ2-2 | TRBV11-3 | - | CASSLAGGPTGELFF | TGTGCCAGCAGCTTAGCGGGGGGCCCCACCGGGGAGCTGTTTTTT
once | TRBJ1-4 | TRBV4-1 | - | CASSPSSGATNEKLFF | TGCGCCAGCAGCCCCTCGTCGGGTGCAACTAATGAAAAACTGTTTTTT
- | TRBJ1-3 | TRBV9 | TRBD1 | CASQGAGDTIYF | TGTGCCAGCCAGGGGGCTGGGGATACCATATATTTT
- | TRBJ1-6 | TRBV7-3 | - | CASSLKEEALHF | TGTGCCAGCAGCTTAAAGGAGGAGGCCCTCCACTTT
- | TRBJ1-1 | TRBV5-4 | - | CASSSRVNRGNTEAFF | TGTGCCAGCAGCTCCAGGGTAAACCGGGGGAACACTGAAGCTTTCTTT
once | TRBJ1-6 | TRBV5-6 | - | CASSYVGGETYNSPLHF | TGTGCCAGCAGCTACGTCGGGGGCGAAACCTATAATTCACCCCTCCACTTT
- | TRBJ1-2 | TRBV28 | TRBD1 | CASSPQGRDGYTF | TGTGCCAGCAGTCCACAGGGGCGGGATGGCTACACCTTC
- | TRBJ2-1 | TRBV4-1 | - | CASSQVAYNEQFF | TGCGCCAGCAGCCAAGTTGCGTATAATGAGCAGTTCTTC
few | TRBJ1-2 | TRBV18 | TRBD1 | CASSGQGGDYYGYTF | TGTGCCAGCTCCGGACAGGGAGGCGACTACTATGGCTACACCTTC